The 9 T cell receptor beta chains below all came from one sample that was sequenced in a study of T cell responses to AZD1222 COVID-19 vaccine. Produced via immunoSEQ multiplex PCR; TCRdb's table is partial and in-frame only. The table has about 97,000 clones, approximately 91% seen once. The input for sequencing was peripheral blood, taken on day 0 of AZD1222 vaccination. The receptors come from an adult in good health.

This sequence joins TRBV28 and TRBJ1-5; D perhaps matches TRBD1 (6 bases). Germline CDR1 reads MDHEN; CDR2 reads SYDVKM. CDR3 length: 15 amino acids. The V and J ends lost 5 bases and 1 base respectively, with 12 bases between them. CDR3 region: CASSRGGKSNQPQHF. The CDR3 DNA reads as TGTGCCAGCAGTCGAGGGGGGAAAAGCAATCAGCCCCAGCATTTT.

V usage is TRBV14 and J usage is TRBJ2-5; D is perhaps TRBD2 (5 bases). This CDR3 is built from 13 residues. Looked up from germline, CDR1 is SGHDN and CDR2 is FVKESK. The V gene lost 3 bases and the J gene lost 2 bases, with 7 bases spanning the gap. Written as DNA, the CDR3 is TGTGCCAGCAGCCAGGGCGGGCAAGAGACCCAGTACTTC. Protein: CASSQGGQETQYF. Supplemented by reference TRBV14 and TRBJ2-5, the full variable domain reads EAGVTQFPSHSVIEKGQTVTLRCDPISGHDNLYWYRRVMGKEIKFLLHFVKESKQDESGMPNNRFLAERTGGTYSTLKVQPAELEDSGVYFCASSQGGQETQYFGPGTRLLVL.

This rearrangement joins TRBV19 to TRBJ1-6, with D maybe TRBD1 (5 bases). The CDR3 is 15 residues long. Trimming removed 6 bases from V and 5 bases from J, with 14 bases in between. Germline V CDR1 and CDR2: LNHDA, SQIVND (reference sequence). The DNA of the CDR3 is TGTGCCAGTAGCCCTGGGGCAGTCAATAATTCACCCCTCCACTTT. Translating it yields CASSPGAVNNSPLHF.

The chain's CDR3 is CASSQVWGASNTIYF. CDR3 nucleotides: TGCGCCAGCAGCCAAGTGTGGGGGGCCTCAAACACCATATATTTT. This sequence joins TRBV4-3 and TRBJ1-3, with D possibly being TRBD1 (6 bases). CDR1 and CDR2 from the germline V gene are LGHNA and YSLEER. V was pared by 1 base and J by 6 bases, with 13 bases between. The CDR3 loop spans 15 amino acids.

This clone was seen once. The CDR3 here is CASSPRTSLTGELFF. CDR3 bases: TGTGCCAGCAGCCCCAGGACTAGTCTCACCGGGGAGCTGTTTTTT. The gene calls are TRBV4-2 and TRBJ2-2; 7 bases align to TRBD2. V dropped 4 bases and J dropped 4; count of bases not matched to a gene: 6. In germline, CDR1 is LGHNA, CDR2 YNFKEQ. This CDR3 contains 15 residues.

In regard to this clone: A junction boundary mismatches the germline segment, possibly from a read error. CDR3 amino acids: CVSSLKAGTQYF. CDR3 sequence (DNA): TGTGTCAGCAGTTTAAAGGCAGGCACGCAGTATTTT. The rearrangement links TRBV28 to TRBJ2-3; D is undetermined. From germline, CDR1 is MDHEN and CDR2 SYDVKM. The CDR3 length is 12 residues.

The chain employs TRBV5-1 and TRBJ1-5; maybe TRBD1 (6 bases). This CDR3 comprises 14 residues. The germline V gene has CDR1 SGHRS and CDR2 YFSETQ. V lost 0 bases and J 5 bases, leaving 9 bases between the germline ends. CDR3 nucleotides: TGCGCCAGCAGCTTGGATGGGGGCGATCAGCCCCAGCATTTT. Translation gives CASSLDGGDQPQHF.

V usage is TRBV11-2 and J usage is TRBJ1-3; 7 nucleotides align to TRBD1. Germline CDR1 SGHAT, CDR2 FQNNGV. This CDR3 is built from 14 residues. The trim removed 3 bases at V and 2 bases at J, leaving 1 base unmatched. The CDR3 coding sequence is TGTGCCAGCAGCTTGACAGGGACTGGAAACACCATATATTTT. It translates to CASSLTGTGNTIYF.

The chain is built from TRBV28 and TRBJ1-5; D might be TRBD1 (6 bases). Germline V gene lookup returns CDR1 MDHEN and CDR2 SYDVKM. V lost 2 bases and J 6 bases, leaving 8 bases between the germline ends. The CDR3 spans 13 residues. The CDR3 DNA is TGTGCCAGCAGTTTAGGGGGGGCTCAGCCCCAGCATTTT. The encoded protein is CASSLGGAQPQHF.